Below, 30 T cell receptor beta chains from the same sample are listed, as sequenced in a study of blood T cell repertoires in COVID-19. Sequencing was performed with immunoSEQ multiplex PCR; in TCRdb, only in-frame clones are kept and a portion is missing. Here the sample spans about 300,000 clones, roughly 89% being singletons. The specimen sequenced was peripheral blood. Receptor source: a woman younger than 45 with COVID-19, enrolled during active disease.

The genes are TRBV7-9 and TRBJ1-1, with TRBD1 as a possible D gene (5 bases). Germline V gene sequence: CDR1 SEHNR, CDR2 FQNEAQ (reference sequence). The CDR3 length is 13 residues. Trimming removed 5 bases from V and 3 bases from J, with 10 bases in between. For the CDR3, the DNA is TGTGCCAGCAGCCCCGACAGATACACTGAAGCTTTCTTT. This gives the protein CASSPDRYTEAFF.

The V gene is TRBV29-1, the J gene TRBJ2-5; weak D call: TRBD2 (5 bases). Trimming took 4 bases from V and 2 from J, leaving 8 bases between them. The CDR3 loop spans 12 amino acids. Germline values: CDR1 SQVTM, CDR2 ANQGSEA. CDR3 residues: CSVVDWQETQYF. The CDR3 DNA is TGCAGCGTTGTGGACTGGCAAGAGACCCAGTACTTC.

CDR3 DNA: TGTGCCAGCAGCGTAGGGGCAGAGAACACCGGGGAGCTGTTTTTT. It yields the protein CASSVGAENTGELFF. The V and J genes are TRBV9 and TRBJ2-2; D is unclear. Germline CDR1 reads SGDLS; CDR2 reads YYNGEE. Trimming took 0 bases from V and 1 from J, leaving 7 bases between them. The CDR3 extends over 15 amino acids.

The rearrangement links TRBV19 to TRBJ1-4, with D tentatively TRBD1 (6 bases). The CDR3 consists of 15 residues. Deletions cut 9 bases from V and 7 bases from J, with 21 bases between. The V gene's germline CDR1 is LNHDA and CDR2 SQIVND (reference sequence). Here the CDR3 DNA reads TGTGCCAGCTCATGGGGAGGGGGAGTTGGTGAAAAACTGTTTTTT. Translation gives CASSWGGGVGEKLFF.

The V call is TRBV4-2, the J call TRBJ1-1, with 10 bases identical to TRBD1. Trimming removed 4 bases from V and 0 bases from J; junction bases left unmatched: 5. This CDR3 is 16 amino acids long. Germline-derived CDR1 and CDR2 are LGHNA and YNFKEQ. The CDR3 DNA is TGTGCCAGCAGCCCCTGGACAGGGGGGATGAACACTGAAGCTTTCTTT. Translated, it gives CASSPWTGGMNTEAFF.

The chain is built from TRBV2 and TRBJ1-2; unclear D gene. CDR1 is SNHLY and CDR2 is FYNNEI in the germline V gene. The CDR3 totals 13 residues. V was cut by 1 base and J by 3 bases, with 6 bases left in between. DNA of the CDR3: TGTGCCAGCAGTGAAGGGCCGCACTATGGCTACACCTTC. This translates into CASSEGPHYGYTF. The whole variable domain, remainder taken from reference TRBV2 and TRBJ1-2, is EPEVTQTPSHQVTQMGQEVILRCVPISNHLYFYWYRQILGQKVEFLVSFYNNEISEKSEIFDDQFSVERPDGSNFTLKIRSTKLEDSAMYFCASSEGPHYGYTFGSGTRLTVV.

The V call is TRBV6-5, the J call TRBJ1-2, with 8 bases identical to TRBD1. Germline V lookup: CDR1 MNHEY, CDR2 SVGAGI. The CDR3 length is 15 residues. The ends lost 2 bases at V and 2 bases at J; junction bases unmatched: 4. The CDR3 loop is CASSYGQGGNYGYTF. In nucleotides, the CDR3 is TGTGCCAGCAGTTACGGACAGGGAGGAAACTATGGCTACACCTTC.

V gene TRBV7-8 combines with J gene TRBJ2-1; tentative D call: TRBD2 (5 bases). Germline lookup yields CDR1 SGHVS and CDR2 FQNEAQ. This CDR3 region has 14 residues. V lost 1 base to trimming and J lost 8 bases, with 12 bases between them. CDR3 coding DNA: TGTGCCAGCAGCTTAGGATCAGGAGGACATGAGCAGTTCTTC. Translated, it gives CASSLGSGGHEQFF.

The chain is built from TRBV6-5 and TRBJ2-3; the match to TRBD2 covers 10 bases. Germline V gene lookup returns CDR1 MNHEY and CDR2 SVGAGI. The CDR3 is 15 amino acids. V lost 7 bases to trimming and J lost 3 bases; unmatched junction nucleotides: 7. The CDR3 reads CASTPGLAWTDTQYF. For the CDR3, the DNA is TGTGCCAGCACCCCGGGACTAGCGTGGACAGATACGCAGTATTTT.

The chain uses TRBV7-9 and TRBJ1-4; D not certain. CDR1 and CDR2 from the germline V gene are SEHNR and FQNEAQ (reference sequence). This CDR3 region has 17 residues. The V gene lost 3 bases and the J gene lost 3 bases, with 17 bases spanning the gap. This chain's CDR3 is CASSFSGTGGPNEKLFF. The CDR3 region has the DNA TGTGCCAGCAGCTTTTCCGGAACCGGTGGGCCTAATGAAAAACTGTTTTTT.

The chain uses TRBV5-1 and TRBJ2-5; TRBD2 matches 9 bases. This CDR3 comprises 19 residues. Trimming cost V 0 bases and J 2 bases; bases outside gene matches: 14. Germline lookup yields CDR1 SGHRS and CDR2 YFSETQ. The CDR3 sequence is CASSLARAGGTYPQETQYF. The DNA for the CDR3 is TGCGCCAGCAGCTTGGCCAGAGCGGGGGGCACCTATCCTCAAGAGACCCAGTACTTC.

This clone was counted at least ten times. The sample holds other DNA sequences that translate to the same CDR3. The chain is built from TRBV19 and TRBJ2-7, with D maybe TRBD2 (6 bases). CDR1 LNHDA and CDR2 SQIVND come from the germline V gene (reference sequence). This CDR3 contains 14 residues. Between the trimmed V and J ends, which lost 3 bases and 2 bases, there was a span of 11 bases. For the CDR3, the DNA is TGTGCCAGTAGTATTGGGGGGACCGCCTACGAGCAGTACTTC. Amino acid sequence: CASSIGGTAYEQYF.

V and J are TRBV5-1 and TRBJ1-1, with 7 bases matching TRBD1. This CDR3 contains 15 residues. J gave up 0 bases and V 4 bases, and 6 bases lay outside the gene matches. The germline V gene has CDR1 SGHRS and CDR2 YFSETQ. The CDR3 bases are TGCGCCAGCAGCCAGGGGGGAGCAATGAACACTGAAGCTTTCTTT. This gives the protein CASSQGGAMNTEAFF. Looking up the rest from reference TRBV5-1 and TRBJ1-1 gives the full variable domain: KAGVTQTPRYLIKTRGQQVTLSCSPISGHRSVSWYQQTPGQGLQFLFEYFSETQRNKGNFPGRFSGRQFSNSRSEMNVSTLELGDSALYLCASSQGGAMNTEAFFGQGTRLTVV.

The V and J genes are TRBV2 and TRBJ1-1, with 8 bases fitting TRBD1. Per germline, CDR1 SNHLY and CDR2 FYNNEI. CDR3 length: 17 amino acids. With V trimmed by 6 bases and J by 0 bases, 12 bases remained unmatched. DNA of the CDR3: TGTGCCAGCAGATGGGCAGGGGGCCATAGGTTGAACACTGAAGCTTTCTTT. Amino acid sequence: CASRWAGGHRLNTEAFF.

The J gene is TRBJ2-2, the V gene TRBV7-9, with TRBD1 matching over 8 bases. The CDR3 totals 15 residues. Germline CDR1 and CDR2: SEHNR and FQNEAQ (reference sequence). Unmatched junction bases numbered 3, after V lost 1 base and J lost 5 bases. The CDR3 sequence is CASSLGDRLTGELFF. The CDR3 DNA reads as TGTGCCAGCAGCTTAGGGGACAGGCTAACCGGGGAGCTGTTTTTT.

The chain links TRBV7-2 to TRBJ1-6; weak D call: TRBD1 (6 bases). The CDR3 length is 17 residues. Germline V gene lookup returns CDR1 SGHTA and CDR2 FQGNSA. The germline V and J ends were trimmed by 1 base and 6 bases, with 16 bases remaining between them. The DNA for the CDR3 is TGTGCCAGCAGCTTAGAGCCGCCAGGGGCATCTAATTCACCCCTCCACTTT. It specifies CASSLEPPGASNSPLHF.

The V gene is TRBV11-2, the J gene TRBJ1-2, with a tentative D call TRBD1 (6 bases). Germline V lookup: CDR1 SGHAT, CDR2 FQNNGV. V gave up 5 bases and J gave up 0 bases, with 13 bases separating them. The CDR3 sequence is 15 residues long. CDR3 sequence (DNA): TGTGCCAGCAGCCCCCGGGACACCTCTAACTATGGCTACACCTTC. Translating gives CASSPRDTSNYGYTF.

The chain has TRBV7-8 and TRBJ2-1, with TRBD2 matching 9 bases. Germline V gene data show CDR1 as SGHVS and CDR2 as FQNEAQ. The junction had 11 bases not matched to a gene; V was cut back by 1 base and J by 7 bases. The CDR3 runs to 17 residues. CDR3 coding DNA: TGTGCCAGCAGCTTAGGGTCGTCGCGGGGGGGCCCGAATGAGCAGTTCTTC. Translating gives CASSLGSSRGGPNEQFF.

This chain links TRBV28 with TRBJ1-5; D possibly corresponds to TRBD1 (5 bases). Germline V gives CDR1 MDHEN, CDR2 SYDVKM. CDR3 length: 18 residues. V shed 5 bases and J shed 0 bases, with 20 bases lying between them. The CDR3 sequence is CASSPILGRTYSNQPQHF. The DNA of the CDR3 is TGTGCCAGCAGTCCAATCTTGGGGAGGACATATAGCAATCAGCCCCAGCATTTT.

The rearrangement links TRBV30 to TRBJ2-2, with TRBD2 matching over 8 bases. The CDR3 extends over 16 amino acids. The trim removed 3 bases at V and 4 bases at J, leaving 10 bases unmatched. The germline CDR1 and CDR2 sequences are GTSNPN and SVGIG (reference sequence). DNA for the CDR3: TGTGCCTGGAGAAGGAAAAGGCTAGCGGGCACCGGGGAGCTGTTTTTT. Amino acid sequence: CAWRRKRLAGTGELFF. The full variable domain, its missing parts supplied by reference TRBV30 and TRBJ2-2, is SQTIHQWPATLVQPVGSPLSLECTVEGTSNPNLYWYRQAAGRGLQLLFYSVGIGQISSEVPQNLSASRPQDRQFILSSKKLLLSDSGFYLCAWRRKRLAGTGELFFGEGSRLTVL.

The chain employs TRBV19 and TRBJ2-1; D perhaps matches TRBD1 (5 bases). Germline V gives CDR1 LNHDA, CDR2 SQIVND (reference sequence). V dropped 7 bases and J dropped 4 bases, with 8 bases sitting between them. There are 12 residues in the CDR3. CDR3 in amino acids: CASNQGYNEQFF. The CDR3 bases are TGTGCCAGTAATCAGGGATACAATGAGCAGTTCTTC.

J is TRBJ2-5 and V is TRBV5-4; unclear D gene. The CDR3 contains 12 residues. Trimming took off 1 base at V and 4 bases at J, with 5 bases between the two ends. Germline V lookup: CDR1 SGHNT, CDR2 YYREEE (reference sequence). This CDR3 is CASSLQLETQYF. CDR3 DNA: TGTGCCAGCAGCTTGCAACTAGAGACCCAGTACTTC.

CDR3 amino acids: CASSPIQGDGYTF. CDR3 in DNA: TGTGCCAGCAGTCCAATACAGGGGGATGGCTACACCTTC. The rearrangement joins TRBV12-3 or TRBV12-4 to TRBJ1-2, with 8 bases matching TRBD1. The CDR3 length is 13 residues. V gave up 5 bases and J gave up 6 bases; unmatched junction bases: 5.

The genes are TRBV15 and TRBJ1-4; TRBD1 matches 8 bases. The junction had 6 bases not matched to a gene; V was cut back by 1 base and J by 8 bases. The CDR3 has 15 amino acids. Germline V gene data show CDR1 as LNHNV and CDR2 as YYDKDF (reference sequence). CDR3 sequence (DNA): TGTGCCACCAGCAGAGCCCAGGGGGCAGGAGAAAAACTGTTTTTT. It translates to CATSRAQGAGEKLFF.

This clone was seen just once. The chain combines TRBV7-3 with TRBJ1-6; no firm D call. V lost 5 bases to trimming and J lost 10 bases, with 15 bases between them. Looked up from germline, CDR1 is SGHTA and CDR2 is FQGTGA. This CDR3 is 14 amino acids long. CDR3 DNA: TGTGCCAGCAGCAATAGCGGAGGCGGATCACCCCTCCACTTT. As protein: CASSNSGGGSPLHF.

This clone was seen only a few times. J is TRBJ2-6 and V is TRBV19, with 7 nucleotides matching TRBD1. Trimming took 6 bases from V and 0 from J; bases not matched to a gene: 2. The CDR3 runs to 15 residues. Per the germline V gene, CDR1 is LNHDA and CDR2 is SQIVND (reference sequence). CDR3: CASSGTVSGANVLTF. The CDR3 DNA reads TGTGCCAGTAGCGGGACAGTCTCTGGGGCCAACGTCCTGACTTTC.

The DNA of the CDR3 is TGTGCCAGCAGTTACCGGGGGGGGACGGATGAGCAGTTCTTC. It encodes CASSYRGGTDEQFF. The V call is TRBV6-5, the J call TRBJ2-1; 8 bases align to TRBD2. With 2 bases clipped from V and 8 bases from J, the junction kept 5 bases outside the gene matches. This CDR3 contains 14 residues. Germline CDR1 MNHEY, CDR2 SVGAGI.

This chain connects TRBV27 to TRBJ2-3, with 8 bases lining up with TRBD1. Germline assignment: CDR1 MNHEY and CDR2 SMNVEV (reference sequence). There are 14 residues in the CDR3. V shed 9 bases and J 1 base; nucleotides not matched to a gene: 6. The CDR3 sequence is CARPRRGRTDTQYF. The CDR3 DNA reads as TGTGCCAGACCCCGCAGGGGGCGCACAGATACGCAGTATTTT.

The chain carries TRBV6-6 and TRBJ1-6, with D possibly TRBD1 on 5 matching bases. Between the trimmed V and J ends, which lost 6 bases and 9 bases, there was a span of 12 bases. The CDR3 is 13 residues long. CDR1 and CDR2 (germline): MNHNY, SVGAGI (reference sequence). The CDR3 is CASSIPGGSPLHF. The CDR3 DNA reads TGTGCCAGCAGCATCCCGGGGGGTTCACCCCTCCACTTT.

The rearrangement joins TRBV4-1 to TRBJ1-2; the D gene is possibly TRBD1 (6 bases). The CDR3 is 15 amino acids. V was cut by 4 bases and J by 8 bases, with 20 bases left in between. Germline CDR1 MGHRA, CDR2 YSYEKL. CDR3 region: CASSPLGTQTGGYTF. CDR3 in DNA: TGCGCCAGCAGCCCCTTGGGGACACAGACCGGAGGCTACACCTTC.